Shown below are 7 T cell receptor beta chains from a single sample sequenced in a study of identical twins (dated by TCRdb to 2016 to 2018). Libraries were built with 5' RACE. Data came from an Illumina HiSeq 2000. The raw public reads went through TCRdb reprocessing: fastp at Q25, MiXCR clone calling, in-frame beta chains kept. A single entry per CDR3 protein holds the most common genes and DNA from its merged rows. The sample contains about 100,000 distinct CDR3 sequences, under 7% of them found a single time. The biggest ten clones account for approximately 12% of the sample. The sequencing sample was made of memory T cells sorted from blood. Read against the paper, the sample's cell subset or site label means: CD45RO+ enriched T cells. The receptors were gathered from a woman aged 45-65 years in good health.

This clonotype appeared many times. CDR3 nucleotide sequence: TGTGCCAGCAGTTTAAGGGTGGGTAGCGGGAGTACAGATACGCAGTATTTT. This codes for CASSLRVGSGSTDTQYF. The V call is TRBV12-3 or TRBV12-4, the J call TRBJ2-3; 9 positions match TRBD2. With V trimmed by 2 bases and J by 3 bases, 9 bases remained unmatched. The CDR3 length is 17 residues.

This clonotype appeared many times. This sequence joins TRBV29-1 and TRBJ2-3, with 11 bases aligning to TRBD2. CDR1 and CDR2 from the germline V gene are SQVTM and ANQGSEA. The CDR3 loop spans 14 amino acids. Trimming removed 5 bases from V and 2 bases from J; junction bases left unmatched: 3. CDR3 protein: CSVRTSGPTDTQYF. The CDR3 DNA reads TGCAGCGTTCGGACTAGCGGGCCCACAGATACGCAGTATTTT.

In this sample, this clonotype turned up many times. V gene TRBV29-1 combines with J gene TRBJ1-2, with a weak D call TRBD1 (6 bases). The germline gives CDR1 SQVTM, CDR2 ANQGSEA. Trimming removed 7 bases at V and 3 bases at J, with 12 bases between. This CDR3 spans 12 amino acids. The CDR3 bases are TGCAGCGGTAGCAGGGGAGACTATGGCTACACCTTC. Translated: CSGSRGDYGYTF.

V gene TRBV6-4 combines with J gene TRBJ2-5, with a possible D match to TRBD2 (5 bases). Germline V gives CDR1 MRHNA, CDR2 SNTAGT. There are 13 residues in the CDR3. Trimming removed 5 bases from V and 2 bases from J, with 9 bases in between. This CDR3 is CASSRTPQETQYF. The DNA of the CDR3 is TGTGCCAGCAGTAGGACTCCGCAAGAGACCCAGTACTTC.

Concerning this clonotype: The germline gene is not matched at one end of the junction; a read error may be the cause. The rearrangement uses TRBV4-1 and TRBJ1-3; 7 bases are a match to TRBD1. The CDR3 has 14 residues. The germline V gene encodes CDR1 MGHRA and CDR2 YSYEKL. For the CDR3, the DNA is TGCGCCAGCAGCCAGGGGACAGTAGGAAACACCAAAGGTTTT. Protein product: CASSQGTVGNTKGF.

This rearrangement joins TRBV19 to TRBJ1-1, with D perhaps TRBD1 (6 bases). Per the germline V gene, CDR1 is LNHDA and CDR2 is SQIVND (reference sequence). The V end lost 3 bases, the J end lost 6 bases, and 11 bases lay between the germline ends. The CDR3 has 13 amino acids. CDR3 in amino acids: CASSIVRGSEAFF. The CDR3 nucleotides read TGTGCCAGTAGTATTGTCAGGGGATCTGAAGCTTTCTTT.

The chain carries TRBV6-1 and TRBJ2-1; D is undetermined. With 4 bases removed from V and 0 bases from J, the gap between germline ends came to 13 bases. Looked up from germline, CDR1 is MNHNS and CDR2 is SASEGT. The CDR3 is 16 residues long. The CDR3 loop is CASSGQHPSSYNEQFF. The CDR3 nucleotides are TGTGCCAGCAGTGGGCAGCATCCTAGCTCCTACAATGAGCAGTTCTTC.